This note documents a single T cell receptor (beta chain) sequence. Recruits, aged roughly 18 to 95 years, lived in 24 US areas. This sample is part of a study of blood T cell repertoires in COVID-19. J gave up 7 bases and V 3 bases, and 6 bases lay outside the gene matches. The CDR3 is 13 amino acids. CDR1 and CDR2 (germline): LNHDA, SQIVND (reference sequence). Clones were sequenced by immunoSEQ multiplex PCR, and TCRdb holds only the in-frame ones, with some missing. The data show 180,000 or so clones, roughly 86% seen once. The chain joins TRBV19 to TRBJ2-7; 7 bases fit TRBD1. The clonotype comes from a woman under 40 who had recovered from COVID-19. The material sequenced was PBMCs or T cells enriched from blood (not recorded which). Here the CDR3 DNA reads TGTGCCAGTAGTATGAACAGGGGTACAGAGCAGTACTTC. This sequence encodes CASSMNRGTEQYF.